The 24 T cell receptor beta chains below all came from one sample that was sequenced in a study of cytomegalovirus exposure and HLA in healthy donors. The PCR was carried out with 60 Vbeta primers and 13 Jbeta primers. Here immunoSEQ multiplex PCR was the method, and the copy in TCRdb shows in-frame clones only, minus some. The top ten clones hold 20% to 25% of a sample with roughly 92,000 clones, roughly 80% of them seen once. Sequencing used PBMCs. All receptors derive from a woman between 45 and 60 years old in good health and CMV-seropositive.

J is TRBJ2-5 and V is TRBV5-1; 8 bases map to TRBD2. This CDR3 spans 14 amino acids. CDR1 and CDR2 from the germline V gene are SGHRS and YFSETQ. Trimming took 1 base from V and 2 from J; bases not matched to a gene: 1. In DNA, the CDR3 is TGCGCCAGCAGCTTGTTAGCGGGGCAAGAGACCCAGTACTTC. Translating it yields CASSLLAGQETQYF.

V usage is TRBV6-5 and J usage is TRBJ2-1; weak D call: TRBD1 (5 bases). CDR3 size: 15 residues. Trimming pared 6 bases from V and 4 bases from J, leaving 16 bases between. Per the germline V gene, CDR1 is MNHEY and CDR2 is SVGAGI. CDR3 DNA sequence: TGTGCCAGCAGACTCAGGGTTGTCCCATACAATGAGCAGTTCTTC. Its protein is CASRLRVVPYNEQFF.

This chain uses TRBV10-2 with TRBJ2-1, with D possibly being TRBD1 (6 bases). The CDR3 is made up of 14 amino acids. V gave up 7 bases and J gave up 5 bases, with 15 bases separating them. Germline lookup yields CDR1 WSHSY and CDR2 SAAADI. The chain's CDR3 is CASTGLAGDNEQFF. The DNA for the CDR3 is TGCGCCAGCACCGGTCTAGCAGGGGACAATGAGCAGTTCTTC.

The CDR3 protein is CASSGFPGLAGGPNTGELFF. CDR3 in DNA: TGCGCCAGCAGTGGGTTCCCGGGACTAGCGGGGGGCCCGAACACCGGGGAGCTGTTTTTT. V is TRBV10-2 and J is TRBJ2-2, with 15 bases identical to TRBD2. The V and J ends lost 4 bases and 0 bases, in that order; junction bases with no gene match: 9. CDR1 is WSHSY and CDR2 is SAAADI in the germline V gene. The CDR3 loop spans 20 amino acids.

The chain links TRBV5-1 to TRBJ1-1; 7 bases are a match to TRBD1. Germline CDR1 and CDR2: SGHRS and YFSETQ. The CDR3 runs 14 residues. Germline trimming cut 0 bases from V and 8 bases from J; bases unmatched to any gene: 7. CDR3 loop: CASSLVSGGTEAFF. The CDR3 DNA sequence: TGCGCCAGCAGCTTGGTGTCAGGGGGAACAGAAGCTTTCTTT.

The chain joins TRBV9 to TRBJ1-1; a possible D gene is TRBD1 (5 bases). The CDR3 is made up of 15 amino acids. V shed 4 bases and J shed 1 base, with 14 bases lying between them. The germline CDR1 and CDR2 sequences are SGDLS and YYNGEE. Here the CDR3 reads CASSPRLQANTEAFF. DNA for the CDR3: TGTGCCAGCAGCCCCCGATTACAGGCGAACACTGAAGCTTTCTTT.

Worth noting for this clone: The junction does not match germline at one end; this may be a read error. CDR3 region: CASSAQVNTGAFF. CDR3 nucleotide sequence: TGTGCCAGCAGTGCACAGGTGAACACTGGAGCTTTCTTT. The chain combines TRBV6-1 with TRBJ1-1; TRBD1 might be the D (5 bases). The germline V gene encodes CDR1 MNHNS and CDR2 SASEGT. CDR3 size: 13 residues.

V and J are TRBV19 and TRBJ2-2, with 8 bases fitting TRBD1. Trimming removed 10 bases from V and 3 bases from J; junction bases left unmatched: 7. The CDR3 is 14 residues long. The germline V gene encodes CDR1 LNHDA and CDR2 SQIVND (reference sequence). The CDR3 sequence is CATETGADTGELFF. CDR3 nucleotides: TGTGCCACCGAGACAGGGGCAGACACCGGGGAGCTGTTTTTT.

This clone was seen a handful of times. This chain joins TRBV30 and TRBJ1-3; 10 bases are shared with TRBD1. CDR1 and CDR2 (germline): GTSNPN, SVGIG (reference sequence). Trimming removed 7 bases from V and 3 bases from J; junction bases left unmatched: 3. The CDR3 sequence is 13 residues long. CDR3 nucleotide sequence: TGTGCCTTTGACAGGGGGCATGGAAACACCATATATTTT. Protein sequence: CAFDRGHGNTIYF.

V is TRBV5-5 and J is TRBJ2-3; no firm D call. The CDR3 length is 15 residues. V was cut by 1 base and J by 2 bases, with 11 bases left in between. CDR1 is SGHKS and CDR2 is YYEKEE in the germline V gene (reference sequence). CDR3: CASSLLRVATDTQYF. The DNA for the CDR3 is TGTGCCAGCAGCTTGCTGAGAGTAGCCACAGATACGCAGTATTTT.

V and J are TRBV5-5 and TRBJ1-2, with TRBD1 matching 9 bases. J was trimmed by 3 bases and V by 5 bases; bases with no gene match: 5. The CDR3 consists of 14 residues. Germline V gene sequence: CDR1 SGHKS, CDR2 YYEKEE (reference sequence). The CDR3 region is CASRSRTGDYGYTF. CDR3 coding DNA: TGTGCCAGCAGATCACGGACAGGGGACTATGGCTACACCTTC.

The sample holds one count of this clone. The chain couples TRBV7-8 to TRBJ2-7; D is possibly TRBD2 (5 bases). Germline CDR1 and CDR2: SGHVS and FQNEAQ. The CDR3 sequence is 15 residues long. Trimming took off 3 bases at V and 2 bases at J, with 14 bases between the two ends. The CDR3 spells CASSLRRAGTYEQYF. DNA of the CDR3: TGTGCCAGCAGCTTGCGCAGAGCCGGGACCTACGAGCAGTACTTC.

J is TRBJ1-5 and V is TRBV5-4; 8 bases agree with TRBD1. Germline CDR1 is SGHNT and CDR2 is YYREEE (reference sequence). The CDR3 spans 17 residues. J was trimmed by 0 bases and V by 2 bases; bases with no gene match: 7. The DNA for the CDR3 is TGTGCCAGCAGCTTTCCACGGGACAGGCCTAGCAATCAGCCCCAGCATTTT. Amino acid sequence: CASSFPRDRPSNQPQHF.

The V call is TRBV18, the J call TRBJ1-2, with 8 bases lining up with TRBD1. V lost 4 bases to trimming and J lost 7 bases; unmatched junction nucleotides: 14. Germline lookup yields CDR1 KGHSH and CDR2 LQKENI. The CDR3 has 16 residues. CDR3 nucleotide sequence: TGTGCCAGCTCACTACATCCCGGACAGGGTGGTTTTGGCTACACCTTC. It specifies CASSLHPGQGGFGYTF.

The genes are TRBV2 and TRBJ1-6; D unclear. The CDR3 contains 16 residues. Germline CDR1 SNHLY, CDR2 FYNNEI. V lost 5 bases and J 5 bases, leaving 16 bases between the germline ends. This CDR3 is CASSREVAGDNSPLHF. The CDR3 DNA follows: TGTGCCAGCAGTCGAGAAGTGGCAGGCGATAATTCACCCCTCCACTTT. Drawing the rest from reference TRBV2 and TRBJ1-6, the complete variable domain is EPEVTQTPSHQVTQMGQEVILRCVPISNHLYFYWYRQILGQKVEFLVSFYNNEISEKSEIFDDQFSVERPDGSNFTLKIRSTKLEDSAMYFCASSREVAGDNSPLHFGNGTRLTVT.

The rearrangement links TRBV5-6 to TRBJ2-3, with TRBD2 matching 8 bases. The CDR3 runs to 16 residues. J was trimmed by 0 bases and V by 4 bases; bases with no gene match: 7. Germline lookup yields CDR1 SGHDT and CDR2 YYEEEE. In DNA form, the CDR3 reads TGTGCCAGCAGCCTCATCGGGAGGGAAAGCACAGATACGCAGTATTTT. This gives the protein CASSLIGRESTDTQYF.

The chain couples TRBV12-5 to TRBJ2-7; the match to TRBD1 covers 9 bases. V was pared by 6 bases and J by 5 bases, with 5 bases of the junction left unmatched. CDR1 LGHNT and CDR2 FRNRAP come from the germline V gene. This CDR3 comprises 13 residues. CDR3 sequence reads: CASGWTGANEQYV. CDR3 DNA sequence: TGTGCTAGTGGCTGGACAGGGGCTAACGAGCAGTACGTC.

For this clone: At one end the junction does not follow the germline gene, possibly because of a read error. The rearrangement joins TRBV7-9 to TRBJ1-2; maybe TRBD1 (5 bases). The germline CDR1 and CDR2 sequences are SEHNR and FQNEAQ (reference sequence). The CDR3 loop spans 18 amino acids. The CDR3 DNA follows: TGTTCCAGCAGCTTAGTTGGGGCAGGAAAGGGTACTAACTATGGCTACACCTTC. It yields the protein CSSSLVGAGKGTNYGYTF.

This clone was seen once. The chain combines TRBV4-1 with TRBJ2-1, with D maybe TRBD2 (7 bases). The CDR3 contains 18 residues. CDR1 and CDR2 (germline): MGHRA, YSYEKL. The V gene lost 4 bases and the J gene lost 0 bases, with 19 bases spanning the gap. CDR3 in DNA: TGCGCCAGCAGCCTCCCTGTCGGGGGGCTGATCTCCTACAATGAGCAGTTCTTC. This encodes CASSLPVGGLISYNEQFF.

This clone was counted a single time. The V call is TRBV13, the J call TRBJ2-3, with a possible D match to TRBD2 (5 bases). Germline loops: CDR1 PRHDT, CDR2 FYEKMQ (reference sequence). Trimming cost V 3 bases and J 1 base, with 8 bases left between them. This CDR3 is 14 amino acids long. For the CDR3, the DNA is TGTGCCAGCAGCTTTATGAGGGGCACAGATACGCAGTATTTT. This encodes CASSFMRGTDTQYF. The full variable domain, completed using reference TRBV13 and TRBJ2-3, is AAGVIQSPRHLIKEKRETATLKCYPIPRHDTVYWYQQGPGQDPQFLISFYEKMQSDKGSIPDRFSAQQFSDYHSELNMSSLELGDSALYFCASSFMRGTDTQYFGPGTRLTVL.

The gene calls are TRBV2 and TRBJ1-1; no definite D call. Trimming shortened V by 2 bases and J by 7 bases, and 5 bases separated the two germline ends. CDR3 size: 11 residues. Germline V gives CDR1 SNHLY, CDR2 FYNNEI. The chain's CDR3 is CASSELNEAFF. CDR3 nucleotides: TGTGCCAGCAGTGAACTTAATGAAGCTTTCTTT. Using reference TRBV2 and TRBJ1-1 for the parts outside the CDR3, the full variable domain is EPEVTQTPSHQVTQMGQEVILRCVPISNHLYFYWYRQILGQKVEFLVSFYNNEISEKSEIFDDQFSVERPDGSNFTLKIRSTKLEDSAMYFCASSELNEAFFGQGTRLTVV.

The chain has TRBV7-6 and TRBJ2-2; 11 bases are a match to TRBD2. Germline trimming cut 5 bases from V and 2 bases from J; bases unmatched to any gene: 10. Germline V gene data show CDR1 as SGHVS and CDR2 as FNYEAQ. This CDR3 spans 18 amino acids. The CDR3 reads CASSPRTSGLLNTGELFF. CDR3 nucleotide sequence: TGTGCCAGCAGCCCAAGGACTAGCGGGTTATTAAACACCGGGGAGCTGTTTTTT.

This chain connects TRBV7-8 to TRBJ2-5, with 9 bases matching TRBD2. The better agreement between TRBJ2-7 and the DNA end casts doubt on the J call. CDR1 and CDR2 (germline): SGHVS, FQNEAQ. There are 12 residues in the CDR3. CDR3 sequence (DNA): TGTGCCAGCAGCGGCGGGGGGGACGAGCAGTACTTC. Translated: CASSGGGDEQYF.

This clone was observed once. The chain uses TRBV27 and TRBJ1-4; 9 nucleotides line up with TRBD1. CDR1 is MNHEY, CDR2 SMNVEV, per germline (reference sequence). Germline trimming cut 4 bases from V and 8 bases from J; bases unmatched to any gene: 5. The CDR3 loop spans 14 amino acids. CDR3 sequence reads: CASSWTGAKEKLFF. Written as DNA, the CDR3 is TGTGCCAGCAGTTGGACAGGGGCCAAAGAAAAACTGTTTTTT.